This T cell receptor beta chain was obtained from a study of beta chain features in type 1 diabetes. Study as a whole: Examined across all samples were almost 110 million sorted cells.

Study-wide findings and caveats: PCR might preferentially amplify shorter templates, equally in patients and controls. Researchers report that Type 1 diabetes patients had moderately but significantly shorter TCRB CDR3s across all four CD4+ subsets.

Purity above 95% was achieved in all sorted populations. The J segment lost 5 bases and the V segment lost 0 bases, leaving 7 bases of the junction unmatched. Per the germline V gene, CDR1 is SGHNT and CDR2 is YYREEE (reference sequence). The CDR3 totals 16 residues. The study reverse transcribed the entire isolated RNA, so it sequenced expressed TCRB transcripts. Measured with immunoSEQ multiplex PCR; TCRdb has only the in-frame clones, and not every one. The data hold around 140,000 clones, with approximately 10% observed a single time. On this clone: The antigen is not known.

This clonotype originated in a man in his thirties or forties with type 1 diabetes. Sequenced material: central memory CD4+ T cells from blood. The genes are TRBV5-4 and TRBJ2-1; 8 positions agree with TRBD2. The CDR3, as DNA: TGTGCCAGCAGCTTGGTCGGGGGGGGGCATAACAATGAGCAGTTCTTC. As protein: CASSLVGGGHNNEQFF. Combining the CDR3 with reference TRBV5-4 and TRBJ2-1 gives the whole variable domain ETGVTQSPTHLIKTRGQQVTLRCSSQSGHNTVSWYQQALGQGPQFIFQYYREEENGRGNFPPRFSGLQFPNYSSELNVNALELDDSALYLCASSLVGGGHNNEQFFGPGTRLTVL.